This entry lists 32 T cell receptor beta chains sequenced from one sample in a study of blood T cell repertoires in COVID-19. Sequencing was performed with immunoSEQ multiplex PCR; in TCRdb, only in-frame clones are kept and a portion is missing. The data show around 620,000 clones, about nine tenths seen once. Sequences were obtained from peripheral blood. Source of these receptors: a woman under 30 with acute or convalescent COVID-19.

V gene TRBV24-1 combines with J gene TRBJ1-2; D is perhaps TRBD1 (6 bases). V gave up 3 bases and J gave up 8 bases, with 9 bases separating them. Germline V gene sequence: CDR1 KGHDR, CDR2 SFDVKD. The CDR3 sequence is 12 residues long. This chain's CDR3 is CATSDERGGYTF. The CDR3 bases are TGTGCCACCAGTGATGAGAGGGGGGGCTACACCTTC.

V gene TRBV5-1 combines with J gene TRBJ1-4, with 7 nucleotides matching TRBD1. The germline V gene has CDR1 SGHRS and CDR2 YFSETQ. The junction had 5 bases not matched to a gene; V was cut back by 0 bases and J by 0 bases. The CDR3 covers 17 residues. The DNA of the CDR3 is TGCGCCAGCAGCTTGGGTGGGACAGCTGCAACTAATGAAAAACTGTTTTTT. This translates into CASSLGGTAATNEKLFF. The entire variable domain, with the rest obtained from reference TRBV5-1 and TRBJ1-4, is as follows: KAGVTQTPRYLIKTRGQQVTLSCSPISGHRSVSWYQQTPGQGLQFLFEYFSETQRNKGNFPGRFSGRQFSNSRSEMNVSTLELGDSALYLCASSLGGTAATNEKLFFGSGTQLSVL.

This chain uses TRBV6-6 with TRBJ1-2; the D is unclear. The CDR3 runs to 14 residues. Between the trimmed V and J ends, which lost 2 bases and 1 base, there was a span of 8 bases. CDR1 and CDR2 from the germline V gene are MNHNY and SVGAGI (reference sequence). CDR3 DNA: TGTGCCAGCAGTTACGTGGGCAGTAACTATGGCTACACCTTC. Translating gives CASSYVGSNYGYTF.

In nucleotides, the CDR3 is TGTGCTAGTGGTTTGCCCCAGCGTGGCTACACCTTC. It encodes CASGLPQRGYTF. The rearrangement uses TRBV12-5 and TRBJ1-2; no firm D call. The CDR3 contains 12 residues. The germline CDR1 and CDR2 sequences are LGHNT and FRNRAP. V was trimmed by 2 bases and J by 7 bases, leaving 8 bases between them.

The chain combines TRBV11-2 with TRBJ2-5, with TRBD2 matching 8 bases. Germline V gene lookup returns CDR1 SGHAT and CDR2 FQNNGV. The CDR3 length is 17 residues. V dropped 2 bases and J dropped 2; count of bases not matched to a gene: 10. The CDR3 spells CASSLREASGLQETQYF. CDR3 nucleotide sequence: TGTGCCAGCAGCTTAAGGGAGGCTAGCGGGCTACAAGAGACCCAGTACTTC.

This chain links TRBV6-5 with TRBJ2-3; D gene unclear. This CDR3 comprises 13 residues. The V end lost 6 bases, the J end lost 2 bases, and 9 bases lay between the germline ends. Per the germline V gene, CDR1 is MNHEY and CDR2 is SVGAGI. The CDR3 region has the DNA TGTGCCAGCAGCCCCCCTAACACAGATACGCAGTATTTT. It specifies CASSPPNTDTQYF.

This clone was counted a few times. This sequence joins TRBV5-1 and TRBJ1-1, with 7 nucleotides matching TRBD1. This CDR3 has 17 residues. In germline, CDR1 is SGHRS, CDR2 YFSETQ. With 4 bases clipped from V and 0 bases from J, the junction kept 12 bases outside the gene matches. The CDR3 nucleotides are TGCGCCAGCAGCCTGGGGTCAGGGGGTTATATGAACACTGAAGCTTTCTTT. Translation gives CASSLGSGGYMNTEAFF.

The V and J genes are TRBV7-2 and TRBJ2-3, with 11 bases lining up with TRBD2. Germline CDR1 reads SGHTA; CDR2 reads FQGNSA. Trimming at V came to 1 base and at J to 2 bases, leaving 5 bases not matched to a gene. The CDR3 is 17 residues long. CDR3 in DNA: TGTGCCAGCAGCTTAGTGCCTAGCGGGGGGAACACAGATACGCAGTATTTT. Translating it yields CASSLVPSGGNTDTQYF.

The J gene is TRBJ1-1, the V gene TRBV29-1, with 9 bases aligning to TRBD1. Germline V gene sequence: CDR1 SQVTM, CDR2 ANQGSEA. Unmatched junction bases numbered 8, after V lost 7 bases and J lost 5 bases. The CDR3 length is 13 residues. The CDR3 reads CSASRDRATEAFF. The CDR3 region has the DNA TGCAGCGCCTCCCGGGACAGGGCTACTGAAGCTTTCTTT.

For the CDR3, the DNA is TGTGCCAGCGGCTTCACTGAAGCTTTCTTT. It encodes CASGFTEAFF. The chain links TRBV6-5 to TRBJ1-1; D is undetermined. The CDR3 is 10 amino acids. Germline CDR1 is MNHEY and CDR2 is SVGAGI. Trimming removed 8 bases at V and 4 bases at J, with 5 bases between.

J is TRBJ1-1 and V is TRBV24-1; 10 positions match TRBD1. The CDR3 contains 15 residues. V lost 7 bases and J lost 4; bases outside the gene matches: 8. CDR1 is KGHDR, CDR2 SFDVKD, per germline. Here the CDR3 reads CATRSRQGAVTEAFF. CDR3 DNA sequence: TGTGCCACCAGGTCTAGACAGGGGGCGGTCACTGAAGCTTTCTTT.

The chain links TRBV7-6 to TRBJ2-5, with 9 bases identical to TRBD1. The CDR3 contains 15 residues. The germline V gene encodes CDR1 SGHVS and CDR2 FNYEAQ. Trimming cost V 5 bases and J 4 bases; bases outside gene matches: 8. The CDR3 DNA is TGTGCCAGCAGCCTGGGACAGGGAACAGGAGAGACCCAGTACTTC. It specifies CASSLGQGTGETQYF.

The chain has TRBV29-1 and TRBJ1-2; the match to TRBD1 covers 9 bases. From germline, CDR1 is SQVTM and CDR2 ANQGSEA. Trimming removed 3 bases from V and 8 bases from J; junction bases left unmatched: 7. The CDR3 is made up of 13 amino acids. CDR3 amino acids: CSVELGTGFGYTF. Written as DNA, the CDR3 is TGCAGCGTTGAGTTGGGGACAGGGTTCGGCTACACCTTC.

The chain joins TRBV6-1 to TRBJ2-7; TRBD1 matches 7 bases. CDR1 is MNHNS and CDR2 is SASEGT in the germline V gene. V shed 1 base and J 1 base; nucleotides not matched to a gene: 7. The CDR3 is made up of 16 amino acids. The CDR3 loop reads CASSEVGSGGSYEQYF. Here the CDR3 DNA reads TGTGCCAGCAGTGAAGTGGGGTCAGGGGGTTCCTACGAGCAGTACTTC.

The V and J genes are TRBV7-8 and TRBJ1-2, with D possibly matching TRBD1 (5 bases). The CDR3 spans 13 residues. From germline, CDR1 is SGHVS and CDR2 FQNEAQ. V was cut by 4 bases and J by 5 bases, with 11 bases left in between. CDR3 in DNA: TGTGCCAGCAGCTCCCCGACAGAATATGGCTACACCTTC. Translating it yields CASSSPTEYGYTF. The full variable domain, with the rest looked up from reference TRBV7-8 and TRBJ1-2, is GAGVSQSPRYKVAKRGQDVALRCDPISGHVSLFWYQQALGQGPEFLTYFQNEAQLDKSGLPSDRFFAERPEGSVSTLKIQRTQQEDSAVYLCASSSPTEYGYTFGSGTRLTVV.

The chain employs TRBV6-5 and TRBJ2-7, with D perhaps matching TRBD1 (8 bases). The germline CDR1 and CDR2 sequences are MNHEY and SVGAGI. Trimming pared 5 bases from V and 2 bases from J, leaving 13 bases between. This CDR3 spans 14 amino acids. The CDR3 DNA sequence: TGTGCCAGCAGTCAACAGGGGGGGACCTACGAGCAGTACTTC. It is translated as CASSQQGGTYEQYF.

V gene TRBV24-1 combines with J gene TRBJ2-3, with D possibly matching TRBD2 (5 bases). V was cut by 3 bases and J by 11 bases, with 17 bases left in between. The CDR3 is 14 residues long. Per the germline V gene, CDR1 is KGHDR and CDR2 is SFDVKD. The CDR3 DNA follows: TGTGCCACCAGTGATCCCGGACTGGGCGTGGAGCAGTATTTT. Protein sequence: CATSDPGLGVEQYF.

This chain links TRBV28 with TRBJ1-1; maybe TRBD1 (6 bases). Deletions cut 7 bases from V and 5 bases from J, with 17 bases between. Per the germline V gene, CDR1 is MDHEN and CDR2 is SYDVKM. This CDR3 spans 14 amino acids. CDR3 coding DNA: TGTGCCAGCATGGGGACACCCTCGGGGACTGAAGCTTTCTTT. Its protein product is CASMGTPSGTEAFF.

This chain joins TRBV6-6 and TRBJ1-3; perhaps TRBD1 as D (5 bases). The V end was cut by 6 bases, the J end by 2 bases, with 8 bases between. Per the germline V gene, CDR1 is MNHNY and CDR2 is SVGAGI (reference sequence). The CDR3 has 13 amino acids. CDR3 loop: CASSRGAGNTIYF. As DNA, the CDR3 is TGTGCCAGCAGCCGGGGGGCTGGAAACACCATATATTTT.

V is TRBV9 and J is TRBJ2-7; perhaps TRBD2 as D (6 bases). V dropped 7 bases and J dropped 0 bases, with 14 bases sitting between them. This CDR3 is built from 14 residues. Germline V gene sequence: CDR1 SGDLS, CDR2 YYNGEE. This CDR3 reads CASGGTGDSYEQYF. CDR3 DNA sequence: TGTGCCAGCGGAGGGACGGGCGACTCCTACGAGCAGTACTTC.

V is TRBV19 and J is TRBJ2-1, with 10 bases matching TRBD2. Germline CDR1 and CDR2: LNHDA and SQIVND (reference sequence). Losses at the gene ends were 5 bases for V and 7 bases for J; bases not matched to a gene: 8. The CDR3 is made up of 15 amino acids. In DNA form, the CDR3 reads TGTGCCAGTAGTGTTACAGCGGGGGGGCGGAATGAGCAGTTCTTC. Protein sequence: CASSVTAGGRNEQFF.

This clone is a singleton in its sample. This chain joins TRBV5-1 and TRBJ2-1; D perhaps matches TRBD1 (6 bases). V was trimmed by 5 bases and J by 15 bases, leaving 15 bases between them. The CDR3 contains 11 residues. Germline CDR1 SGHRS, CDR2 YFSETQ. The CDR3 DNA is TGCGCCAGCAGTCCGGGCAGGGGTGCGTTCTTC. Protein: CASSPGRGAFF.

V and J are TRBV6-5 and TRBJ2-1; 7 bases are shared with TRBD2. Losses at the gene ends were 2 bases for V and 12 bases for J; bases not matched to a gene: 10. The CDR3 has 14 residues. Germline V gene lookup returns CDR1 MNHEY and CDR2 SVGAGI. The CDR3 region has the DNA TGTGCCAGCAGTTACGGGGCTCCTTCGGGGGGGCAGTTCTTC. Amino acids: CASSYGAPSGGQFF.

CDR3: CASSQVIPGRGGYEQYF. The CDR3 DNA reads TGTGCCAGCAGCCAAGTCATTCCGGGACGGGGGGGCTACGAGCAGTACTTC. The rearrangement joins TRBV3-1 (or the pseudogene TRBV3-2) to TRBJ2-7; 8 bases are shared with TRBD2. Trimming removed 1 base from V and 3 bases from J; junction bases left unmatched: 11. In germline, CDR1 is LGHDT, CDR2 YNNKEL (reference sequence). The CDR3 runs to 17 residues.

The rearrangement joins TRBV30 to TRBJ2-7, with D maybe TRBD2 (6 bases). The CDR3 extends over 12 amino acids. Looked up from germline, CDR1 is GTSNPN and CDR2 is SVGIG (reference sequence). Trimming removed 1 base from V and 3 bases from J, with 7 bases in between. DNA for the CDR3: TGTGCCTGGAGTGAGGGACTCTACGAGCAGTACTTC. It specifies CAWSEGLYEQYF.

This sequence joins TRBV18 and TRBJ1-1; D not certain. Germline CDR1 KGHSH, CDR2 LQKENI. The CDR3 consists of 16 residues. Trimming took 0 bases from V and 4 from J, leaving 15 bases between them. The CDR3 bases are TGTGCCAGCTCACCACCGGCGGGAATTCGCCTCACTGAAGCTTTCTTT. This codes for CASSPPAGIRLTEAFF.

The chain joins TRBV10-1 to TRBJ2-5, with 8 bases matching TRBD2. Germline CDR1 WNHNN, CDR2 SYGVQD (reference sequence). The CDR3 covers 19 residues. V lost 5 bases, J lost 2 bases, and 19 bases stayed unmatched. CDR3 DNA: TGCGCCAGCAGTTACCGTGGGGTAGCGGGGATAGAGGGACAAGAGACCCAGTACTTC. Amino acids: CASSYRGVAGIEGQETQYF.

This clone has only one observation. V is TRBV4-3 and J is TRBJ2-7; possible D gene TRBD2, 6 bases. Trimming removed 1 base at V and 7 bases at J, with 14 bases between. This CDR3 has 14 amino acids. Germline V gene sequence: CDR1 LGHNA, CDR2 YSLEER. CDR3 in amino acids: CASSQVGGGAEQYF. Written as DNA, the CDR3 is TGCGCCAGCAGCCAAGTGGGAGGCGGGGCAGAGCAGTACTTC.

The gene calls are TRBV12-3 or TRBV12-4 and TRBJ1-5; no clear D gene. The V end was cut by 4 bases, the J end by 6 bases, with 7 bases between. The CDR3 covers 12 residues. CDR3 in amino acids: CASSWAGQPQHF. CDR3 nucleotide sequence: TGTGCCAGCAGTTGGGCGGGTCAGCCCCAGCATTTT.

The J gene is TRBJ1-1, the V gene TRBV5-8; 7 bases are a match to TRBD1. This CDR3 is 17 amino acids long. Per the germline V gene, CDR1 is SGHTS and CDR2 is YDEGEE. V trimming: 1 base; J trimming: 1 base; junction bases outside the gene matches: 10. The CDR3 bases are TGTGCCAGCAGCTTGAATGTCAGGGGGGTTTCGAACACTGAAGCTTTCTTT. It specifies CASSLNVRGVSNTEAFF. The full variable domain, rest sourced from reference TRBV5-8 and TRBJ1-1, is EAGVTQSPTHLIKTRGQQATLRCSPISGHTSVYWYQQALGLGLQFLLWYDEGEERNRGNFPPRFSGRQFPNYSSELNVNALELEDSALYLCASSLNVRGVSNTEAFFGQGTRLTVV.

The CDR3 is CASSEIGDSNEKLFF. As DNA, the CDR3 is TGTGCCAGCAGTGAAATAGGGGACAGTAATGAAAAACTGTTTTTT. V gene TRBV6-1 combines with J gene TRBJ1-4, with TRBD1 matching 7 bases. Germline loops: CDR1 MNHNS, CDR2 SASEGT. V trimming: 2 bases; J trimming: 4 bases; junction bases outside the gene matches: 4. The CDR3 runs to 15 residues.

The CDR3 sequence: CASSQSGFDKQFF. The CDR3 bases are TGTGCCAGCAGTCAGTCAGGCTTCGATAAGCAGTTCTTC. The genes are TRBV7-9 and TRBJ2-1, with D uncertain. CDR1 is SEHNR, CDR2 FQNEAQ, per germline (reference sequence). The CDR3 is 13 residues long. Trimming removed 6 bases from V and 11 bases from J, with 17 bases in between.